This T cell receptor beta chain was recorded in a study of shared clonotypes between healthy human individuals (dated by TCRdb to 2020 to 2021). In the study overall: Three men and a couple of women, aged 18 to 49 years, made up the cohort. To estimate repertoire size and how much clonotypes are shared between individuals, the study performed deep sequencing of blood TCR repertoires from about 5 healthy adults. For each donor, CD4 naive and CD4 memory were each run on three plates, CD8 naive on two plates, and CD8 memory on one plate. Between about 0.85 and 9.5 billion PBMCs per donor were obtained by leukapheresis. Different laboratories and diverse techniques were used to prepare libraries and sequence TCR repertoires, to increase sequencing depth and limit assay-specific biases. Broader findings and caveats from the paper: Incomplete sequencing was indicated by rarefaction of sorted-subset datasets, despite the large sequencing depth. About 5% of naive CD4, 3.5% of naive CD8, about 2.4% of memory CD4, and less than 0.45% of memory CD8 clonotypes were shared across a few donors. Estimated clonotype richness was generally larger for naive than for memory subsets. Only blood was sampled, and tissue TCR repertoires likely differ from those in blood. The small number of donors limited the genetic and exposure-history diversity represented. Based on pairwise subsampling, the degree of clonotype sharing among donors was expected to be affected by sequencing depth. Compared with non-shared clonotypes, the clonotypes found in all four sorted-subset donors had higher generation probabilities.

CD8 naive samples were CD45RO-negative cells positively selected for CCR7, giving a CD45RA+CCR7+ population that excluded TemRA cells. Healthy HIV-negative adults with no recently reported acute infections or vaccinations were included as donors. All donors were Caucasian adults living in Nashville, Tennessee, USA. Blood was obtained by leukapheresis, after which PBMCs were separated by Ficoll-Histopaque density gradient centrifugation and cryopreserved in liquid nitrogen vapor phase. Purity and quantity of every magnetically sorted T cell population were checked by analytical flow cytometry. Genomic DNA was isolated from every sorted fraction and measured by UV absorbance on a Nanodrop 2000c. The germline V gene encodes CDR1 SQVTM and CDR2 ANQGSEA. Trimming costs V 4 bases and J 5 bases, and their ends lie 5 bases apart. The cysteine opens and the phenylalanine closes a CDR3 of 11 amino acids. Only the CDR3 region is kept as DNA, spanning 33 bases read in frame from base 1.

Using the deep immunoSEQ assay, TCR CDR3 regions were amplified from genomic DNA by multiplex PCR. Genomic DNA extracted from each cell subset was distributed evenly over all wells of several immunoSEQ 96-well plates, and each plate served as one replicate. For sorted subsets, roughly 200 ng of genomic DNA, equivalent to 25,000 to 35,000 T cell genomes, went into each replicate PCR. The purified libraries were quantified using a Qubit 3.0 fluorometer, sized with a Bioanalyzer 2100, and then quantified again using the KAPA Library Quantification kit. Every immunoSEQ 96-well plate was sequenced on a separate single-read 150-cycle Illumina NextSeq 550 flow cell. The authors processed their data as follows. The immunoSEQ output contained only junctional sequences without quality scores, so filtering could not match that applied to full-length reads. To assign V/J genes and CDR3, sequences were annotated using PyIR, a Python wrapper for IgBLAST v1.9, with IMGT germline references. Any read was removed if the V/J assignment was weak (E-value above 1e-6), the CDR3 was missing, or the read contained stop codons, out-of-frame junctions, or ambiguous translated residues. V3J clonotypes were defined as sequences sharing the same inferred V gene, J gene, and CDR3 amino acid sequence. Percentage overlap between repertoires was calculated by dividing the number of shared unique clonotypes by the size of the smaller repertoire. Richness of each repertoire was evaluated using RTK rarefaction, the Chao1 estimator, and Recon v2.1 estimates of unobserved clonotypes. For all TCRbeta clonotypes obtained by the gDNA method from four donors, generation probabilities were computed with OLGA. TCRdb took this table from immuneACCESS and kept in-frame rearrangements with V and J called. Such tables lack part of the clones; where checked against another copy, unresolved V genes explain under half of the gap, and the rest is unexplained. V, J and clone size are taken as reported in that table, and D and trimming were inferred from the DNA itself. This sample holds about 2.1 million clones; roughly 95% were observed only once. Of the sample, under 2% falls within the top ten clones.

Notes on this clone: Its recognized antigen is unknown. The sample holds no much larger clone one base away, and base qualities are not on file.

Here the chain combines TRBV29-1 and TRBJ1-4; no D segment can be confidently identified. Sequenced input: naive CD8+ T cells from PBMCs. What this sample's cell subset or site label stands for: CD45RA+CCR7+. The clonotype was recovered from a man between 18 and 35 years old in good health. Some clones in this sample may be carry-over from other donors' samples. CDR3 reads: CSVGGNEKLFF. The DNA sequence is given as TGCAGCGTTGGGGGAAATGAAAAACTGTTTTTT.